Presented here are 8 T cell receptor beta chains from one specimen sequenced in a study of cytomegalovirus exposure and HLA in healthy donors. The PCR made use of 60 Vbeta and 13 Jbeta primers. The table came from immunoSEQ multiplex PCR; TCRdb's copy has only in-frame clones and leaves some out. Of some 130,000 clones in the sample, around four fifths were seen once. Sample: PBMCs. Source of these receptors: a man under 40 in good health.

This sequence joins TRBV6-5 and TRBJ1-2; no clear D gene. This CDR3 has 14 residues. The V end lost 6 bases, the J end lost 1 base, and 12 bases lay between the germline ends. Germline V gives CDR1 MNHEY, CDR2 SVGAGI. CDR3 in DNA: TGTGCCAGCAGATTCATGGGAGGTAACTATGGCTACACCTTC. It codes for CASRFMGGNYGYTF.

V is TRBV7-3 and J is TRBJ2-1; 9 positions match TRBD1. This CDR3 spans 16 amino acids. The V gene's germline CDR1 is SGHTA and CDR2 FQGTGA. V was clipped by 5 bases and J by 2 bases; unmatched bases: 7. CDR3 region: CASSPGTGSPYNEQFF. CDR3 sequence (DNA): TGTGCCAGCAGCCCCGGGACAGGGAGCCCCTACAATGAGCAGTTCTTC.

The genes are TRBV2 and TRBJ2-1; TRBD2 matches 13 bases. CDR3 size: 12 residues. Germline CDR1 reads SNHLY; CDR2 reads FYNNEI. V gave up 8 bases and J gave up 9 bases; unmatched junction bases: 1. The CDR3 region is CASRLAGGEQFF. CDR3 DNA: TGTGCCAGCCGACTAGCGGGAGGTGAGCAGTTCTTC.

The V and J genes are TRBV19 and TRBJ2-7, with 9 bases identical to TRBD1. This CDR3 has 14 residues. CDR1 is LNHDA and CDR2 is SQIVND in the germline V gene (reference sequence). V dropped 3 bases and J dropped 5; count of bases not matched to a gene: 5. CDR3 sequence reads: CASSIRTGVDEQYF. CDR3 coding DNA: TGTGCCAGTAGTATTAGGACAGGGGTGGACGAGCAGTACTTC. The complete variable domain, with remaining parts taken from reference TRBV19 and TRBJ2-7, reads DGGITQSPKYLFRKEGQNVTLSCEQNLNHDAMYWYRQDPGQGLRLIYYSQIVNDFQKGDIAEGYSVSREKKESFPLTVTSAQKNPTAFYLCASSIRTGVDEQYFGPGTRLTVT.

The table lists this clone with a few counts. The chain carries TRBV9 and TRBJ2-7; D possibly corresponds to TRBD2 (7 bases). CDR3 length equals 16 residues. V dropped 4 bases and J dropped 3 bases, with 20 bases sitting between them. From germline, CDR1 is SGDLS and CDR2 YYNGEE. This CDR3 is CASSLGGGDYLYEQYF. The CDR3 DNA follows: TGTGCCAGCAGCCTTGGAGGGGGGGACTACCTCTACGAGCAGTACTTC.

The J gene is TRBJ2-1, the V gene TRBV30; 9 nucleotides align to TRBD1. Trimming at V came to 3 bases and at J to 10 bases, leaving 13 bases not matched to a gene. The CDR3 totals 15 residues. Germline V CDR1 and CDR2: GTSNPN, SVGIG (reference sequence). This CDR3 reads CAWSGLGTGLEEQFF. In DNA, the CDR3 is TGTGCCTGGAGCGGACTTGGGACAGGGCTAGAGGAGCAGTTCTTC. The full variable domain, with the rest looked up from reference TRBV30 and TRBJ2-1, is SQTIHQWPATLVQPVGSPLSLECTVEGTSNPNLYWYRQAAGRGLQLLFYSVGIGQISSEVPQNLSASRPQDRQFILSSKKLLLSDSGFYLCAWSGLGTGLEEQFFGPGTRLTVL.

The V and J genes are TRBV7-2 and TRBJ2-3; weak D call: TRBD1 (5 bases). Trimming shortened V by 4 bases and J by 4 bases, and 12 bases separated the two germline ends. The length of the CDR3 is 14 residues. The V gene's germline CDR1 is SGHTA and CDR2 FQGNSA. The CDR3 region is CASSSQGRADTQYF. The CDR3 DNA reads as TGTGCCAGCAGCTCCCAGGGCAGGGCAGATACGCAGTATTTT.

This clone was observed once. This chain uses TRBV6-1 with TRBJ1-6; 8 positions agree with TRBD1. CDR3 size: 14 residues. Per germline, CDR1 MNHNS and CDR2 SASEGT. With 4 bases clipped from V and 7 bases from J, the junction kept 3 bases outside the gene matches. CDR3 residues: CASSVQGENSPLHF. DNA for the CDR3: TGTGCCAGCAGTGTACAGGGGGAAAATTCACCCCTCCACTTT.